This entry features one T cell receptor (beta chain) sequence. Its specificity is not known. The data belong to a study of CD8+ T cells in alopecia areata. Investigators isolated RNA and reverse transcribed it into cDNA to act as the sequencing template. Generated by immunoSEQ multiplex PCR, the TCRdb table keeps only in-frame clones and is missing some. The top ten clones hold around 0.92% of a sample with hundreds of thousands of clones, 60% of them seen once. V lost 4 bases to trimming and J lost 0 bases, with 6 bases between them. The CDR3 is 12 amino acids. CDR1 and CDR2 from the germline V gene are SQVTM and ANQGSEA. Study observations and caveats: Scalp and blood retained many expanded lesional clones during tofacitinib. Scalp clonality, together with expanded CD8+ clones among the top 100, fell significantly with tofacitinib.

The treatment is: oral pan-JAK inhibitor, 5-10 mg twice daily. This rearrangement joins TRBV29-1 to TRBJ1-2; D gene uncertain. The source was CD4+ T cells sorted from blood, collected around week 54, from a patient treated with tofacitinib. The sequence was collected from a human donor with alopecia areata. Here the CDR3 reads CSVVSANYGYTF. CDR3 sequence (DNA): TGCAGCGTTGTTAGTGCTAACTATGGCTACACCTTC.